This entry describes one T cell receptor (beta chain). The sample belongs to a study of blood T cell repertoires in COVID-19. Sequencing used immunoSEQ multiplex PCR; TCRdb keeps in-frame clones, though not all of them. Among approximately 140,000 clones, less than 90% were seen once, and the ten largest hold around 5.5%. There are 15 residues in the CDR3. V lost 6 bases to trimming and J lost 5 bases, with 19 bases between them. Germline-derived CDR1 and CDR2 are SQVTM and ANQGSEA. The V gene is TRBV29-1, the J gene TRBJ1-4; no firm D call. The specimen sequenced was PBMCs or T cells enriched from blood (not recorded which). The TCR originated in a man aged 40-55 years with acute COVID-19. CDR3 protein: CSVLYVGRANEKLFF. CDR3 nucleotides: TGCAGCGTCCTTTATGTGGGCAGAGCAAATGAAAAACTGTTTTTT.